These T cell receptor beta chains were read from a single sample in a study of T cell repertoires in cytomegalovirus infection. Antigens for these TCRs are unknown. MiXCR, applied by TCRdb to the reads, yields one record per CDR3 protein. This sample has some 590,000 distinct CDR3 sequences, with 40% found just once. Here the sequenced sample was cultured PBMCs, taken from culture after CMV antigen stimulation. The receptors stem from a human donor in good health (CMV status not recorded). Some clones in this sample may be carry-over from other donors' samples. The CDR3 runs from the conserved cysteine through the conserved F or W. D genes are given only for firm matches. Rows may omit the clone size; those that give it use once, few, many or a size class.

CDR3: CASSFGSSYNSPLHF
DNA: TGTGCCAGCAGTTTTGGGAGCTCCTATAATTCACCCCTCCACTTT
V: TRBV28
size: many
J: TRBJ1-6
D: -

CDR3: CASSPRLAGGTDTQYF
DNA: TGTGCCAGCAGCCCGAGGCTAGCGGGGGGCACAGATACGCAGTATTTT
V: TRBV7-2
size: many
J: TRBJ2-3
D: TRBD2

CDR3: CASSLMAGVGEQFF
DNA: TGTGCCAGCAGTTTAATGGCGGGAGTGGGTGAGCAGTTCTTC
V: TRBV12-3/TRBV12-4
size: -
J: TRBJ2-1
D: TRBD2

CDR3: CASRSTGAETQYF
DNA: TGTGCCAGCAGATCAACAGGGGCGGAGACCCAGTACTTC
V: TRBV7-2
size: -
J: TRBJ2-5
D: TRBD1

CDR3: CASSRGTGAISSYNEQFF
DNA: TGTGCCAGTAGTAGGGGTACAGGGGCCATTAGCTCCTACAATGAGCAGTTCTTC
V: TRBV19
size: few
J: TRBJ2-1
D: TRBD1

CDR3: CATSRGGGLTYEQYF
DNA: TGTGCCACCAGCAGAGGCGGTGGGCTTACCTACGAGCAGTACTTC
V: TRBV15
size: -
J: TRBJ2-7
D: -

CDR3: CASARGQEETQYF
DNA: TGTGCCAGCGCGAGGGGGCAAGAAGAGACCCAGTACTTC
V: TRBV7-9
size: -
J: TRBJ2-5
D: TRBD1

CDR3: CASSFNIYNEQFF
DNA: TGTGCCAGCAGCTTTAATATCTACAATGAGCAGTTCTTC
V: TRBV7-2
size: many
J: TRBJ2-1
D: -

CDR3: CASSPTGTGKRYGYTF
DNA: TGTGCCAGCAGTCCGACCGGGACAGGAAAGAGATATGGCTACACCTTC
V: TRBV7-2
size: many
J: TRBJ1-2
D: TRBD1

CDR3: CASTRATGSHEGPQHF
DNA: TGTGCCAGTACCAGGGCGACAGGGTCCCACGAGGGGCCCCAGCATTTT
V: TRBV19
size: -
J: TRBJ1-5
D: TRBD1

CDR3: CAISAGGTALTDTQYF
DNA: TGTGCCATCAGTGCCGGGGGGACAGCTCTCACAGATACGCAGTATTTT
V: TRBV10-3
size: once
J: TRBJ2-3
D: -

CDR3: CASSSSRLAGGYEQYF
DNA: TGTGCCAGCAGCTCCTCCAGGCTAGCGGGGGGCTACGAGCAGTACTTC
V: TRBV7-2
size: -
J: TRBJ2-7
D: TRBD2

CDR3: CASSNSGGRNEQFF
DNA: TGTGCCAGCAGTAATAGCGGGGGAAGGAATGAGCAGTTCTTC
V: TRBV6-5
size: -
J: TRBJ2-1
D: TRBD2

CDR3: CASSQDPLDRGTEAFF
DNA: TGTGCCAGCAGCCAGGATCCCTTAGACAGGGGGACTGAAGCTTTCTTT
V: TRBV3-1
size: -
J: TRBJ1-1
D: TRBD1

CDR3: CASSLQAGGPNEQFF
DNA: TGTGCCAGCAGCTTACAAGCGGGGGGGCCCAATGAGCAGTTCTTC
V: TRBV7-2
size: -
J: TRBJ2-1
D: TRBD2

CDR3: CASSWQGNTEAFF
DNA: TGTGCCAGCAGTTGGCAGGGGAACACTGAAGCTTTCTTT
V: TRBV12-3/TRBV12-4
size: -
J: TRBJ1-1
D: -

CDR3: CASSPILDRGLTDTQYF
DNA: TGTGCCAGCAGCCCCATCCTGGACAGAGGACTCACAGATACGCAGTATTTT
V: TRBV7-9
size: -
J: TRBJ2-3
D: -

CDR3: CASSFSGAGTGELFF
DNA: TGTGCCAGCAGCTTTAGCGGGGCGGGCACCGGGGAGCTGTTTTTT
V: TRBV5-5
size: -
J: TRBJ2-2
D: TRBD2

CDR3: CASSLSREAQYF
DNA: TGTGCCAGCAGCCTTTCTAGGGAGGCGCAGTACTTC
V: TRBV11-2
size: -
J: TRBJ2-7
D: -

CDR3: CASSPPGTGTYEQYF
DNA: TGTGCCAGCTCACCACCGGGGACAGGGACCTACGAGCAGTACTTC
V: TRBV18
size: -
J: TRBJ2-7
D: TRBD1

CDR3: CASSLRKTGNYGYTF
DNA: TGTGCCAGCAGTTTACGAAAGACGGGGAACTATGGCTACACCTTC
V: TRBV12-3/TRBV12-4
size: few
J: TRBJ1-2
D: -

CDR3: CSARDPGLAKNIQYF
DNA: TGCAGTGCTAGAGATCCGGGGCTAGCCAAAAACATTCAGTACTTC
V: TRBV20-1
size: -
J: TRBJ2-4
D: -

CDR3: CASSPWTASEKLFF
DNA: TGTGCCAGCAGCCCATGGACGGCGTCTGAAAAACTGTTTTTT
V: TRBV7-9
size: -
J: TRBJ1-4
D: -

CDR3: CAISDQDRGREGYTF
DNA: TGTGCCATCAGTGACCAGGACAGGGGGCGAGAGGGCTACACCTTC
V: TRBV10-3
size: few
J: TRBJ1-2
D: TRBD1

CDR3: CASSFPSTGVETQYF
DNA: TGTGCCAGCAGCTTCCCCAGCACAGGGGTAGAGACCCAGTACTTC
V: TRBV7-9
size: few
J: TRBJ2-5
D: TRBD1

CDR3: CSARVRQGASNQPQHF
DNA: TGCAGTGCTAGAGTTCGACAGGGGGCGAGCAATCAGCCCCAGCATTTT
V: TRBV20-1
size: -
J: TRBJ1-5
D: TRBD1

CDR3: CASSLIQGSNQPQHF
DNA: TGTGCCAGCAGCTTAATCCAGGGTAGCAATCAGCCCCAGCATTTT
V: TRBV7-8
size: many
J: TRBJ1-5
D: -

CDR3: CASSQEGPGTDYNEQFF
DNA: TGTGCCAGCAGCCAAGAAGGACCCGGGACCGATTACAATGAGCAGTTCTTC
V: TRBV14
size: -
J: TRBJ2-1
D: -

CDR3: CASRFLAGVATGELFF
DNA: TGTGCCAGCCGTTTTCTAGCGGGAGTTGCTACCGGGGAGCTGTTTTTT
V: TRBV2
size: -
J: TRBJ2-2
D: TRBD2

CDR3: CSVEAYGHTDTQYF
DNA: TGCAGCGTTGAAGCTTATGGCCACACAGATACGCAGTATTTT
V: TRBV29-1
size: -
J: TRBJ2-3
D: -

CDR3: CASSPRERTNYGYTF
DNA: TGTGCCAGCAGCCCCCGGGAGCGAACTAACTATGGCTACACCTTC
V: TRBV11-2
size: -
J: TRBJ1-2
D: -

CDR3: CASSLGGPGNTIYF
DNA: TGTGCCAGCAGCTTAGGAGGGCCTGGAAACACCATATATTTT
V: TRBV11-2
size: -
J: TRBJ1-3
D: -

CDR3: CSARVLPRAPRAQETQYF
DNA: TGCAGTGCTAGAGTCCTACCGAGGGCTCCGCGGGCCCAAGAGACCCAGTACTTC
V: TRBV20-1
size: once
J: TRBJ2-5
D: -

CDR3: CASSLAPTGGSYNSPLHF
DNA: TGCGCCAGCAGCTTGGCCCCGACAGGGGGGTCCTATAATTCACCCCTCCACTTT
V: TRBV5-1
size: -
J: TRBJ1-6
D: TRBD1

CDR3: CASSLQGADIQYF
DNA: TGTGCCAGCAGCTTACAGGGGGCGGACATTCAGTACTTC
V: TRBV7-2
size: few
J: TRBJ2-4
D: TRBD1

CDR3: CASSVGTGVQVFF
DNA: TGTGCCAGCAGCGTAGGAACGGGGGTTCAGGTTTTCTTT
V: TRBV9
size: -
J: TRBJ1-1
D: -

CDR3: CASRASGRDTQYF
DNA: TGTGCCAGCCGGGCTAGCGGGAGGGATACGCAGTATTTT
V: TRBV7-3
size: few
J: TRBJ2-3
D: TRBD2

CDR3: CASSFYISGRGYEQYF
DNA: TGTGCCAGCAGCTTCTACATTAGCGGGAGAGGATACGAGCAGTACTTC
V: TRBV7-2
size: -
J: TRBJ2-7
D: TRBD2

CDR3: CASSLGLGEQFF
DNA: TGTGCCAGCAGCTTAGGGCTCGGTGAGCAGTTCTTC
V: TRBV13
size: -
J: TRBJ2-1
D: -